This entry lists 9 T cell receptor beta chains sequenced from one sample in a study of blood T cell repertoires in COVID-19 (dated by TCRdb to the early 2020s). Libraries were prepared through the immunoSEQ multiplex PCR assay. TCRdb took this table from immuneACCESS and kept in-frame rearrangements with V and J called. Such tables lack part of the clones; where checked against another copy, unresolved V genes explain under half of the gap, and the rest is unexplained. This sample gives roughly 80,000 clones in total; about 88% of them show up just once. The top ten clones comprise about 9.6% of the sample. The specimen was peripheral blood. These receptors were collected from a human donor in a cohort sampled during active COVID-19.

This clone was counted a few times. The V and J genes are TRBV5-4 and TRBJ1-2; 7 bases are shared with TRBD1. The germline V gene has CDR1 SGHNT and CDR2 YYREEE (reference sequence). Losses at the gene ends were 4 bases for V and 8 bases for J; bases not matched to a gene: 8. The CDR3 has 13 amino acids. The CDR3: CASSPWAGGGYTF. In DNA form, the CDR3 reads TGTGCCAGCAGCCCTTGGGCAGGGGGAGGCTACACCTTC.

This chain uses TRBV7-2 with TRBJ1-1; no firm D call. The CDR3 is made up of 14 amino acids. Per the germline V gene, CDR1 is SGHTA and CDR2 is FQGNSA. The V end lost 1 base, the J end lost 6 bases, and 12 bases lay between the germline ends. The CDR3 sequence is CASSLGPTKSEAFF. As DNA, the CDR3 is TGTGCCAGCAGCTTAGGCCCCACTAAGTCTGAAGCTTTCTTT.

CDR3 amino acids: CASSSLLMNEQFF. The CDR3 DNA follows: TGTGCCAGCAGCTCTTTATTAATGAATGAGCAGTTCTTC. The chain carries TRBV7-2 and TRBJ2-1; D is unresolved. Germline V gives CDR1 SGHTA, CDR2 FQGNSA. The CDR3 consists of 13 residues. V was trimmed by 4 bases and J by 7 bases, leaving 11 bases between them.

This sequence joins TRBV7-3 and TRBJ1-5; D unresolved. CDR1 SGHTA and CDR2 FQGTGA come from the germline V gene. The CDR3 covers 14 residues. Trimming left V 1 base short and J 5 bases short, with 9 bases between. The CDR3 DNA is TGTGCCAGCAGCTTAAGTGGGCCGGATCAGCCCCAGCATTTT. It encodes CASSLSGPDQPQHF. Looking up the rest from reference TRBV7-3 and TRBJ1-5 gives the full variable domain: GAGVSQTPSNKVTEKGKYVELRCDPISGHTALYWYRQSLGQGPEFLIYFQGTGAADDSGLPNDRFFAVRPEGSVSTLKIQRTERGDSAVYLCASSLSGPDQPQHFGDGTRLSIL.

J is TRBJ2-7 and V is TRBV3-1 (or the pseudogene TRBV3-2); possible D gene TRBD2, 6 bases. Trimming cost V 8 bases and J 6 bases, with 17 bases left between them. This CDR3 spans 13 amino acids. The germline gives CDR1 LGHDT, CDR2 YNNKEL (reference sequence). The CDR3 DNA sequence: TGTGCCAGCGGAGGATCCCCGGAGGGCGAGCAGTACTTC. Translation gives CASGGSPEGEQYF.

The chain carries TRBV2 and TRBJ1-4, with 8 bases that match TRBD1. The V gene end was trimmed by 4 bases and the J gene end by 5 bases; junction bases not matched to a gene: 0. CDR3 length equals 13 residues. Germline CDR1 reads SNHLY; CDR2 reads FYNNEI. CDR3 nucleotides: TGTGCCAGCAGTGGGACAGGGAATGAAAAACTGTTTTTT. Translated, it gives CASSGTGNEKLFF.

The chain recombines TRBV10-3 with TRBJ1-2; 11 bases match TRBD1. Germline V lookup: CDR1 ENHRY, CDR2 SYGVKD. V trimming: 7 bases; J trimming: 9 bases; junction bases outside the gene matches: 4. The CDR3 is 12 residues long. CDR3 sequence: CAIMGQGESYTF. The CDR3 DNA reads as TGTGCCATCATGGGACAGGGGGAAAGCTACACCTTC.

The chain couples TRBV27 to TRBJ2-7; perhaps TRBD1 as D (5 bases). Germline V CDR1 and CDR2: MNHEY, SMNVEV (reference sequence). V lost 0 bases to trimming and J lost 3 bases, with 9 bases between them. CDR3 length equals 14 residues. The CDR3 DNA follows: TGTGCCAGCAGTTTATCGACCCAGGGCTACGAGCAGTACTTC. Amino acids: CASSLSTQGYEQYF.

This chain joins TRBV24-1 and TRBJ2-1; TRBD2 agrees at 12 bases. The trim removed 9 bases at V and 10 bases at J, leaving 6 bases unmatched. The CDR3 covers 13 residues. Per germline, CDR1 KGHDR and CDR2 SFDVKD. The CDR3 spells CATGLAGLEEQFF. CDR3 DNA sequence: TGTGCCACCGGACTAGCGGGATTAGAGGAGCAGTTCTTC.